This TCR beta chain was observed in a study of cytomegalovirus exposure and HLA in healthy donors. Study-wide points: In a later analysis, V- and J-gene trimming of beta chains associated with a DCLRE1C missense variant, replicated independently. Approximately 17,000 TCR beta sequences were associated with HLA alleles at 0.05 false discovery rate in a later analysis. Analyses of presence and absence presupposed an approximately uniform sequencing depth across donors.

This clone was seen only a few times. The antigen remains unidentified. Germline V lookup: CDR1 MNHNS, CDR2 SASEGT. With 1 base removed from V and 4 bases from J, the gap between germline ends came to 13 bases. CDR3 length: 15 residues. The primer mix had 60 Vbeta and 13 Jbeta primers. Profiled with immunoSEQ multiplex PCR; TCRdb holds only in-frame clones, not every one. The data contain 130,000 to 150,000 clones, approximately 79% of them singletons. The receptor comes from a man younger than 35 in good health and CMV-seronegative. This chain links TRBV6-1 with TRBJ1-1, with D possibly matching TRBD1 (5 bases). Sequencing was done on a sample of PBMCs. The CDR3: CASSEGWGRTTEAFF. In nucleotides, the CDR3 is TGTGCCAGCAGTGAAGGTTGGGGCAGGACCACTGAAGCTTTCTTT.